The 22 T cell receptor beta chains in this list originate from one sample, sequenced in a study of Graves' ophthalmopathy and Graves' hyperthyroidism. Investigators amplified TCR beta CDR3 regions from RNA transcripts. Following a first-round RT-PCR that used HTBI primers, a second-round multiplex PCR was carried out. In TCRdb, the multiplex PCR reads were re-called with MiXCR into one record per CDR3 protein. The sample lists over 45,000 distinct CDR3 sequences, under 55% occurring once. The specimen sequenced was peripheral blood. Receptors were obtained from an adult man with Graves' ophthalmopathy.

The chain carries TRBV6-1 and TRBJ1-1; the D gene is possibly TRBD1 (6 bases). Germline CDR1 is MNHNS and CDR2 is SASEGT. The CDR3 contains 13 residues. Trimming took off 6 bases at V and 4 bases at J, with 12 bases between the two ends. The DNA of the CDR3 is TGTGCCAGCAGCCTAAGGGGGACCACTGAAGCTTTCTTT. Residues: CASSLRGTTEAFF.

This clonotype was observed many times. This rearrangement joins TRBV7-6 to TRBJ2-5, with D hard to call. The CDR3 loop spans 14 amino acids. V lost 0 bases, J lost 3 bases, and 8 bases lay in between. Germline CDR1 and CDR2: SGHVS and FNYEAQ. CDR3 DNA sequence: TGTGCCAGCAGCTTAGCCGCAGACAAAGAGACCCAGTACTTC. Its protein is CASSLAADKETQYF.

J is TRBJ1-1 and V is TRBV20-1; D perhaps matches TRBD1 (5 bases). The CDR3 is 12 residues long. Germline assignment: CDR1 DFQATT and CDR2 SNEGSKA (reference sequence). V dropped 6 bases and J dropped 1 base, with 9 bases sitting between them. This CDR3 reads CSASGGNTEAFF. CDR3 DNA sequence: TGCAGTGCATCCGGGGGGAACACTGAAGCTTTCTTT.

This clonotype was seen only once. The chain uses TRBV7-2 and TRBJ1-2; TRBD1 matches at 9 bases. The CDR3 consists of 15 residues. The J segment lost 8 bases and the V segment lost 8 bases, leaving 15 bases of the junction unmatched. The V gene's germline CDR1 is SGHTA and CDR2 FQGNSA. The CDR3 DNA sequence: TGTGCCAGCGCCCTTACCGGGACAGGGAAAGGAGGCTACACCTTC. Protein sequence: CASALTGTGKGGYTF. The variable domain in full, completed from reference TRBV7-2 and TRBJ1-2, reads GAGVSQSPSNKVTEKGKDVELRCDPISGHTALYWYRQSLGQGLEFLIYFQGNSAPDKSGLPSDRFSAERTGGSVSTLTIQRTQQEDSAVYLCASALTGTGKGGYTFGSGTRLTVV.

The chain joins TRBV9 to TRBJ2-3; TRBD2 matches at 11 bases. The CDR3 has 16 amino acids. Per germline, CDR1 SGDLS and CDR2 YYNGEE. J was trimmed by 3 bases and V by 0 bases; bases with no gene match: 3. CDR3: CASSVVLAGETDTQYF. CDR3 DNA sequence: TGTGCCAGCAGCGTAGTACTAGCGGGGGAAACAGATACGCAGTATTTT.

The chain has TRBV9 and TRBJ2-7; D might be TRBD2 (6 bases). This CDR3 is built from 15 residues. Germline CDR1 reads SGDLS; CDR2 reads YYNGEE. V was shortened by 0 bases and J by 0 bases, with 10 bases between the two germline ends. CDR3 region: CASSVGDFASYEQYF. For the CDR3, the DNA is TGTGCCAGCAGCGTAGGGGACTTTGCCTCCTACGAGCAGTACTTC. The full variable domain, its missing parts supplied by reference TRBV9 and TRBJ2-7, is DSGVTQTPKHLITATGQRVTLRCSPRSGDLSVYWYQQSLDQGLQFLIQYYNGEERAKGNILERFSAQQFPDLHSELNLSSLELGDSALYFCASSVGDFASYEQYFGPGTRLTVT.

Concerning this clonotype: It is unclear where the CDR3 begins or ends on the DNA, so no DNA is shown, and the CDR3 is as TCRdb lists it. The chain uses TRBV29-1 and TRBJ1-4. The CDR3 is 20 residues long, ends included. From germline, CDR1 is SQVTM and CDR2 ANQGSEA. CDR3 amino acids: CSVELAGVYEQYFGPGTLFF.

This clonotype was seen a few times. This chain connects TRBV5-5 to TRBJ2-6; D uncertain. The CDR3 runs 14 residues. Trimming removed 6 bases from V and 0 bases from J, with 7 bases in between. Germline V CDR1 and CDR2: SGHKS, YYEKEE (reference sequence). The CDR3 is CASNGLSGANVLTF. In DNA form, the CDR3 reads TGTGCCAGCAACGGCCTCTCTGGGGCCAACGTCCTGACTTTC.

Regarding this clonotype: No conserved phenylalanine or tryptophan is present at the end of the CDR3, so a read error is the likely explanation. The DNA is omitted, as the CDR3 cannot be located on it reliably, and the CDR3 follows TCRdb's listing. The chain is built from TRBV9 and TRBJ2-5. Both ends counted, the CDR3 spans 10 residues. In germline, CDR1 is SGDLS, CDR2 YYNGEE. CDR3 protein: CASRPARPST.

In this sample, this clonotype turned up a few times. This chain uses TRBV19 with TRBJ2-1, with D possibly matching TRBD1 (6 bases). CDR1 is LNHDA, CDR2 SQIVND, per germline (reference sequence). The CDR3 has 15 residues. V was clipped by 6 bases and J by 3 bases, with 15 bases between them. As DNA, the CDR3 is TGTGCCAGTAGGGTACTGGGGGCCCTCTACAATGAGCAGTTCTTC. Protein sequence: CASRVLGALYNEQFF.

This clonotype turned up a few times. A much more abundant neighbour one base away suggests this may be a read error. The CDR3 region is CASSSAGFDRRGATEAFF. CDR3 nucleotides: TGTGCCAGCAGTTCTGCGGGGTTCGACAGGCGGGGTGCCACTGAAGCTTTCTTT. V and J are TRBV6-6 and TRBJ1-1, with D tentatively TRBD1 (6 bases). Looked up from germline, CDR1 is MNHNY and CDR2 is SVGAGI (reference sequence). This CDR3 contains 18 residues. Trimming took off 4 bases at V and 4 bases at J, with 25 bases between the two ends.

This clonotype was seen many times. The chain is built from TRBV9 and TRBJ2-1, with D perhaps assigned TRBD1 or TRBD2 (5 bases each). V was pared by 0 bases and J by 8 bases, with 12 bases between. The CDR3 is made up of 14 amino acids. Germline loops: CDR1 SGDLS, CDR2 YYNGEE. CDR3 in DNA: TGTGCCAGCAGCGTAGGTGCAGGGAGTGATGAGCAGTTCTTC. This translates into CASSVGAGSDEQFF.

The chain links TRBV6-5 to TRBJ1-6, with 8 bases aligning to TRBD1. Germline loops: CDR1 MNHEY, CDR2 SVGAGI. The CDR3 covers 13 residues. The trim removed 10 bases at V and 9 bases at J, leaving 8 bases unmatched. In DNA, the CDR3 is TGTGCCACACGCAGGGGGCATATTTCACCCCTCCACTTT. Translating gives CATRRGHISPLHF.

The rearrangement links TRBV20-1 to TRBJ2-3; 10 nucleotides agree with TRBD1. Trimming took 5 bases from V and 8 from J; bases not matched to a gene: 10. The CDR3 contains 14 residues. Germline V gene sequence: CDR1 DFQATT, CDR2 SNEGSKA (reference sequence). CDR3 bases: TGCAGTGCTGCGGACAGGGGGGTGTCAGGTACGCAGTATTTT. It translates to CSAADRGVSGTQYF.

This clonotype has a count of ten or more. This sequence joins TRBV20-1 and TRBJ2-5; 14 nucleotides match TRBD2. CDR1 DFQATT and CDR2 SNEGSKA come from the germline V gene (reference sequence). CDR3 length equals 17 residues. The V and J ends lost 6 bases and 5 bases, in that order; junction bases with no gene match: 14. In DNA form, the CDR3 reads TGCAGTGCCGTAAACCGACTAGCGGGAGGGCGGTGGGAGACCCAGTACTTC. Translation: CSAVNRLAGGRWETQYF.

V gene TRBV7-4 combines with J gene TRBJ2-5; D gene uncertain. CDR3 length: 12 residues. In germline, CDR1 is SGHVT, CDR2 SQSDAQ. Trimming took 8 bases from V and 5 from J, leaving 12 bases between them. The CDR3 loop is CASSPQPETQYF. Written as DNA, the CDR3 is TGTGCCAGCTCACCACAACCCGAGACCCAGTACTTC.

A word on this clonotype: Without the conserved terminal phenylalanine or tryptophan, this CDR3 likely stems from a read error. The chain links TRBV9 to TRBJ1-6; D ambiguous. V lost 0 bases and J lost 13, with 11 bases in between. Germline CDR1 reads SGDLS; CDR2 reads YYNGEE. CDR3 size: 13 residues. CDR3 protein: CASSVAAEGPLHL. Written as DNA, the CDR3 is TGTGCCAGCAGCGTAGCGGCCGAAGGGCCCCTCCACCTT.

This chain joins TRBV29-1 and TRBJ2-7, with 10 bases fitting TRBD1. Germline CDR1 is SQVTM and CDR2 is ANQGSEA. V was clipped by 4 bases and J by 2 bases; unmatched bases: 5. The CDR3 contains 14 residues. The CDR3 DNA reads TGCAGCGTTGGGGACAGGGGAGGGACCTACGAGCAGTACTTC. It specifies CSVGDRGGTYEQYF.

By sample fraction, this clonotype is medium-sized. The chain links TRBV24-1 to TRBJ2-2; no reliable D call. This CDR3 region has 14 residues. Deletions cut 4 bases from V and 2 bases from J, with 7 bases between. The germline gives CDR1 KGHDR, CDR2 SFDVKD. The CDR3 region is CATSDPLNTGELFF. CDR3 DNA: TGTGCCACCAGTGACCCCTTAAACACCGGGGAGCTGTTTTTT.

This clonotype was counted a single time. The junction differs from germline at one of its ends, possibly a read error. CDR3 DNA sequence: TGCGCCAGCAGTGAGCGGGACACCGGGAAGCTGTTTTTT. Amino acids: CASSERDTGKLFF. The rearrangement uses TRBV10-1 and TRBJ2-2; D is perhaps TRBD1 (6 bases). Germline values: CDR1 WNHNN, CDR2 SYGVQD (reference sequence). CDR3 length: 13 residues.

This clonotype was counted at least ten times. The chain carries TRBV5-1 and TRBJ1-3; the match to TRBD1 covers 7 bases. Trimming cost V 4 bases and J 3 bases; bases outside gene matches: 4. Germline CDR1 reads SGHRS; CDR2 reads YFSETQ. CDR3 length: 14 amino acids. The CDR3 reads CASSPGTDGNTIYF. CDR3 nucleotide sequence: TGCGCCAGCAGCCCGGGGACAGATGGAAACACCATATATTTT. Full variable domain (missing parts from reference TRBV5-1 and TRBJ1-3): KAGVTQTPRYLIKTRGQQVTLSCSPISGHRSVSWYQQTPGQGLQFLFEYFSETQRNKGNFPGRFSGRQFSNSRSEMNVSTLELGDSALYLCASSPGTDGNTIYFGEGSWLTVV.

Comment on this clonotype: Relative to the germline gene, one junction end is altered; a read error may explain this. The chain couples TRBV7-3 to TRBJ1-2; no definite D call. There are 13 residues in the CDR3. Germline CDR1 is SGHTA and CDR2 is FQGTGA. CDR3 in DNA: TGTGCCAGCAGCCGGTCGCCTAACTATGGCTACACTTTC. Translation gives CASSRSPNYGYTF.